Listed below are T cell receptor beta chains from one sample, sequenced in a study of T cells in Graves' hyperthyroidism and ophthalmopathy. TCRdb recomputed calls from the multiplex PCR reads with MiXCR, one row per CDR3 protein. The table includes fewer than 400,000 distinct CDR3 sequences, less than 20% detected once. Sequencing was carried out using blood. The receptors come from a woman under 30 with Graves' hyperthyroidism that later progressed to Graves' ophthalmopathy. CDR3s include the opening cysteine and the closing phenylalanine or tryptophan.

>TRBV7-9|TRBJ2-1
CASSFMRLASSYNEQFF
>TRBV6-5|TRBJ2-2
CASRYRDPTGELFF
>TRBV11-2|TRBJ2-3
CASSPWTGGSDTQYF
>TRBV6-6|TRBJ2-7
CASSYFGGYEQYF
>TRBV6-6|TRBJ2-3
CASSYSTAFSTDTQYF
>TRBV5-8|TRBJ2-7
CASSPSGQIYEQYF
>TRBV19|TRBJ2-5
CASTPRLAGAETQYF
>TRBV6-1|TRBJ1-5
CASIHRDRGKNQPQHF
>TRBV5-1|TRBJ2-1
CASSFLSAVNEQFF
>TRBV24-1|TRBJ2-7
CATSDSPGSLREQYF
>TRBV3-1|TRBJ2-5
CASSPTSGRGGETQYF
>TRBV6-1|TRBJ2-7
CASSELWTGLNEQYF
>TRBV20-1|TRBJ2-4
CSAGSPKNIQYF
>TRBV4-2|TRBJ1-6
CASSQVTGSGSPLHF
>TRBV6-1|TRBJ2-1
CASRLLAGTSDEQFF
>TRBV6-1|TRBJ2-7
CASSLGTGAYEQYF
>TRBV15|TRBJ2-3
CATSSGVSTDTQYF
>TRBV5-1|TRBJ1-5
CASSPQGQNNQPQHF
>TRBV20-1|TRBJ2-1
CSATTRDSSYNEQFF
>TRBV20-1|TRBJ2-1
CSASPGLAAPFGEQFF
>TRBV7-9|TRBJ1-4
CASSYTGTENEKLFF
>TRBV2|TRBJ2-1
CASSYDRVEFF
>TRBV27|TRBJ1-2
CASRTGVKDGYTF
>TRBV6-1|TRBJ2-2
CAGSEIPAGGPTGELFF